This entry describes one T cell receptor (beta chain). The sample comes from a study of blood T cell repertoires in COVID-19. On the study more broadly: COVID-19 samples from acute and convalescent phases originated in the United States, Italy and Spain. From T cells, B-cell-depleted T cells, or PBMCs came the material, which was cDNA or gDNA.

Produced via immunoSEQ multiplex PCR; TCRdb's table is partial and in-frame only. The sample holds approximately 200,000 clones; around 88% are singletons and the top ten take about 4%. Participant-given clinical history determined each cohort assignment. A PCR-confirmed or clinician-diagnosed COVID-19 case had contacted exposed participants within 2 weeks of entry. Germline V gene data show CDR1 as ENHRY and CDR2 as SYGVKD. V shed 2 bases and J 1 base; nucleotides not matched to a gene: 5. This CDR3 has 16 amino acids. This clonotype was sampled from a woman aged 30 to 39 who had been exposed to COVID-19. The chain has TRBV10-3 and TRBJ2-7, with 10 positions matching TRBD1. Sequenced material: PBMCs or T cells enriched from blood (not recorded which). The CDR3 loop is CAISEVRDRGSYEQYF. CDR3 nucleotide sequence: TGTGCCATCAGTGAGGTCCGGGACAGGGGATCCTACGAGCAGTACTTC.